Following are 15 T cell receptor beta chains from one sample sequenced in a study of blood T cells in healthy people across ages. For the second PCR, which ran for about 6 to 11 cycles, a sample-barcoded 5' primer and a J-beta primer mix were used. Using its own MiXCR run on the 5' RACE reads, TCRdb lists one record per CDR3 protein. Seen here are around 2 million distinct CDR3 sequences, around 42% observed once, and the top ten hold more than 20%. The source material was blood. The receptors come from a human donor in good health.

V gene TRBV12-3 or TRBV12-4 combines with J gene TRBJ1-6; D ambiguous. This CDR3 has 14 residues. V lost 3 bases and J 7 bases, leaving 10 bases between the germline ends. The DNA for the CDR3 is TGTGCCAGCAGTTTCACGGCAGTGAATTCACCCCTCCACTTT. Translation: CASSFTAVNSPLHF.

Only a few counts were recorded for this clonotype. Mismatch with germline at one junction end may stem from a read error. The rearrangement joins TRBV18 to TRBJ2-1; D not resolved. This CDR3 contains 15 residues. Per germline, CDR1 KGHSH and CDR2 LQKENI. CDR3 protein: CASPPNTVSYNEQFF. The CDR3 DNA follows: TGTGCCAGCCCACCAAACACGGTATCCTACAATGAGCAGTTCTTC.

This clonotype occurred a few times. The V gene is TRBV12-3 or TRBV12-4, the J gene TRBJ2-1; TRBD2 matches at 8 bases. The CDR3 is made up of 16 amino acids. Germline trimming cut 5 bases from V and 2 bases from J; bases unmatched to any gene: 8. The CDR3 loop reads CASSPRGGATYNEQFF. The CDR3 DNA reads as TGTGCCAGCAGTCCCCGGGGGGGGGCAACCTACAATGAGCAGTTCTTC.

About this clonotype: One end of the junction is discordant with germline, which a read error may explain. The gene calls are TRBV5-1 and TRBJ2-1; tentatively, D is TRBD1 (6 bases). CDR3 length: 15 amino acids. CDR1 is SGHRS, CDR2 YFSETQ, per germline. The CDR3 nucleotides read TGCGCCAGCAGCTTACAGGGACCTATAGGGAATGAGCAGGTCTTC. Translated: CASSLQGPIGNEQVF.

The chain combines TRBV6-6 with TRBJ1-2; D gene ambiguous. Germline values: CDR1 MNHNY, CDR2 SVGAGI (reference sequence). Trimming left V 0 bases short and J 3 bases short, with 8 bases between. The CDR3 is made up of 14 amino acids. The CDR3 nucleotides are TGTGCCAGCAGTTACTCGAGGACGGACTATGGCTACACCTTC. Its translation: CASSYSRTDYGYTF.

The chain combines TRBV9 with TRBJ1-1; D is ambiguous. The germline CDR1 and CDR2 sequences are SGDLS and YYNGEE. Between the trimmed V and J ends, which lost 3 bases and 5 bases, there was a span of 11 bases. The CDR3 has 13 residues. CDR3 in DNA: TGTGCCAGCAGCGCGGGGTCGAAGACTGAAGCTTTCTTT. Protein: CASSAGSKTEAFF.

This clonotype was seen repeatedly, ten times or more. The chain joins TRBV20-1 to TRBJ1-2; possible D gene TRBD1, 5 bases. Germline lookup yields CDR1 DFQATT and CDR2 SNEGSKA (reference sequence). The CDR3 is 13 amino acids. With 5 bases removed from V and 5 bases from J, the gap between germline ends came to 15 bases. CDR3 in amino acids: CSAFLEQAYGYTF. CDR3 DNA: TGCAGTGCTTTTTTAGAACAGGCTTATGGCTACACCTTC.

The chain carries TRBV7-8 and TRBJ2-4; D call uncertain. TRBJ2-5 explains the end of the DNA better; the J call may be wrong. This CDR3 is 14 amino acids long. Germline-derived CDR1 and CDR2 are SGHVS and FQNEAQ. This CDR3 reads CASTRTHSRETQYF. CDR3 nucleotides: TGTGCCAGCACCCGGACCCACAGTAGAGAGACCCAGTACTTC.

This clonotype was observed a few times. The chain recombines TRBV12-3 or TRBV12-4 with TRBJ2-5; no clear D gene. The V end was cut by 5 bases, the J end by 0 bases, with 13 bases between. The CDR3 loop spans 15 amino acids. The CDR3 nucleotides are TGTGCCAGCAGTACAATGTTATCGGACCAAGAGACCCAGTACTTC. The encoded protein is CASSTMLSDQETQYF.

The table lists this clonotype with a count of one. The chain uses TRBV6-1 and TRBJ1-2; tentatively, D is TRBD1 (6 bases). Deletions cut 4 bases from V and 6 bases from J, with 18 bases between. The CDR3 loop spans 15 amino acids. Germline assignment: CDR1 MNHNS and CDR2 SASEGT. The CDR3 here is CASSAMFTGKDGYTF. In nucleotides, the CDR3 is TGTGCCAGCAGTGCGATGTTTACAGGGAAGGATGGCTACACCTTC.

This chain connects TRBV10-3 to TRBJ1-2; maybe TRBD1 (6 bases). Germline CDR1 ENHRY, CDR2 SYGVKD. Trimming stripped 2 bases from V and 1 base from J, with 14 bases between. This CDR3 has 16 residues. CDR3 DNA: TGTGCCATCAGTGAGGGCAGGGACACGCTTAACTATGGCTACACCTTC. It yields the protein CAISEGRDTLNYGYTF.

This clonotype was seen once. The V call is TRBV7-9, the J call TRBJ2-1; no firm D call. V lost 3 bases and J 7 bases, leaving 16 bases between the germline ends. Germline CDR1 and CDR2: SEHNR and FQNEAQ (reference sequence). The CDR3 has 15 amino acids. In nucleotides, the CDR3 is TGTGCCAGCAGCTTGGACCTTAGGCTGGGGAATGAGCAGTTCTTC. It encodes CASSLDLRLGNEQFF.

In this sample, this clonotype turned up a few times. CDR3 region: CASSSSSEQFF. In nucleotides, the CDR3 is TGTGCCAGCAGCTCCAGTTCCGAGCAGTTCTTC. The chain joins TRBV7-2 to TRBJ2-1, with D uncertain. The CDR3 runs 11 residues. Trimming took off 4 bases at V and 10 bases at J, with 8 bases between the two ends. Germline assignment: CDR1 SGHTA and CDR2 FQGNSA.

The rearrangement joins TRBV10-2 to TRBJ1-1; no definite D call. V lost 2 bases and J lost 6, with 10 bases in between. The CDR3 loop spans 13 amino acids. In germline, CDR1 is WSHSY, CDR2 SAAADI. The CDR3 nucleotides read TGCGCCAGCAGTGAGCAGACCGTCGCTGAAGCTTTCTTT. As protein: CASSEQTVAEAFF.

This clonotype was recorded a few times. The gene calls are TRBV29-1 and TRBJ1-2; 8 nucleotides match TRBD1. Germline V gene lookup returns CDR1 SQVTM and CDR2 ANQGSEA. There are 13 residues in the CDR3. V lost 2 bases to trimming and J lost 6 bases; unmatched junction nucleotides: 5. CDR3 nucleotides: TGCAGCGTTGAAACAGGGGGAGGCGATGGCTACACCTTC. It yields the protein CSVETGGGDGYTF.